This TCR beta chain was identified in a study of T cells in Graves' hyperthyroidism and ophthalmopathy. A note on this clonotype: Germline is not matched at one junction end, which may reflect a read error.

Diagnosis of hyperthyroidism was new in patients aged 18 to 65, and its duration was under 2 months. Uncontrolled infection, other autoimmune disease, pregnancy or lactation barred patients from enrollment. Diagnoses rested on clinical symptoms, serum thyroxine and TRAb, thyroid ultrasound and orbital computed tomography. This CDR3 is built from 13 residues. Germline CDR1 is SGHVT and CDR2 is SQSDAQ. The investigators amplified TCR beta CDR3 regions from RNA transcripts. HTBI primers were employed in a first-round RT-PCR of the TCR CDR3. TCRdb processed the multiplex PCR reads anew with MiXCR; each CDR3 protein has one entry. Of 750,000 to 900,000 distinct CDR3 sequences in the sample, 35% to 45% were seen once.

Sequencing used blood. V usage is TRBV7-4 and J usage is TRBJ2-7; the D is unclear. The source of this sequence is a man younger than 35 with Graves' hyperthyroidism. CDR3 amino acids: CASSPAPEYEQYF. The CDR3 bases are TGCGCCAGCAGCCCCGCCCCAGAATACGAGCAGTACTTC. Based on the CDR3 plus reference TRBV7-4 and TRBJ2-7, the full variable domain is GAGVSQSPRYKVAKRGRDVALRCDSISGHVTLYWYRQTLGQGSEVLTYSQSDAQRDKSGRPSGRFSAERPERSVSTLKIQRTEQGDSAVYLCASSPAPEYEQYFGPGTRLTVT.